This is a list of T cell receptor beta chains from one sample in a study of T-cell reconstitution after alpha-beta-depleted transplantation in children. Each CDR3 protein is one row after TCRdb ran MiXCR on the PCR reads. The sample lists over 400,000 distinct CDR3 sequences, about 12% occurring once. The specimen comprised PBMCs from the stem cell graft donor, sampled from the stem cell graft. The source is a human donor who donated a stem cell graft to a child with combined immunodeficiency. Both conserved end residues are part of each CDR3. D genes are given only for firm matches. Clone size is given for some rows only: seen once, a few or many times, or a class if the clone is expanded.

D gene: NA
clone size: NA
J gene: TRBJ2-1
V gene: TRBV7-6
CDR3 protein: CASSLVRRGPSSYNEQFF
CDR3 DNA: TGTGCCAGCAGCTTAGTTCGGAGGGGACCCAGCTCCTACAATGAGCAGTTCTTC

D gene: NA
clone size: NA
J gene: TRBJ2-1
V gene: TRBV6-2/TRBV6-3
CDR3 protein: CASSYGFRGYNEQFF
CDR3 DNA: TGTGCCAGCAGTTATGGGTTTCGGGGATACAATGAGCAGTTCTTC

D gene: NA
clone size: NA
J gene: TRBJ2-3
V gene: TRBV30
CDR3 protein: CAWSPFGAGTDTQYF
CDR3 DNA: TGTGCCTGGAGTCCCTTCGGGGCAGGCACAGATACGCAGTATTTT

D gene: NA
clone size: many
J gene: TRBJ2-1
V gene: TRBV29-1
CDR3 protein: CSGAEAFNEQFF
CDR3 DNA: TGCAGCGGGGCCGAGGCCTTCAATGAGCAGTTCTTC

D gene: TRBD1
clone size: many
J gene: TRBJ2-3
V gene: TRBV14
CDR3 protein: CASSRQGSGPDTQYF
CDR3 DNA: TGTGCCAGCAGTCGACAGGGGTCGGGCCCAGATACGCAGTATTTT

D gene: TRBD2
clone size: NA
J gene: TRBJ2-2
V gene: TRBV11-1
CDR3 protein: CASSSGLARAGELFF
CDR3 DNA: TGTGCCAGCAGCTCCGGACTAGCGCGAGCCGGGGAGCTGTTTTTT

D gene: NA
clone size: few
J gene: TRBJ2-7
V gene: TRBV20-1
CDR3 protein: CSARGTGPYEQYF
CDR3 DNA: TGCAGTGCTAGAGGGACTGGGCCCTACGAGCAGTACTTC

D gene: TRBD1
clone size: NA
J gene: TRBJ1-1
V gene: TRBV10-3
CDR3 protein: CAISARLQGAHTEAFF
CDR3 DNA: TGTGCCATCAGTGCGCGCTTACAGGGGGCGCATACTGAAGCTTTCTTT

D gene: TRBD2
clone size: few
J gene: TRBJ2-3
V gene: TRBV6-5
CDR3 protein: CASSYWGGDDSTDTQYF
CDR3 DNA: TGTGCCAGCAGTTACTGGGGGGGGGACGACAGCACAGATACGCAGTATTTT

D gene: NA
clone size: few
J gene: TRBJ2-2
V gene: TRBV12-3/TRBV12-4
CDR3 protein: CASSSSTQLNGELFF
CDR3 DNA: TGTGCCAGCAGTTCCTCGACACAGCTCAACGGGGAGCTGTTTTTT

D gene: TRBD2
clone size: NA
J gene: TRBJ2-3
V gene: TRBV20-1
CDR3 protein: CSARRASGGDTDTQYF
CDR3 DNA: TGCAGTGCTAGAAGGGCTAGCGGGGGGGACACAGATACGCAGTATTTT

D gene: TRBD2
clone size: NA
J gene: TRBJ2-5
V gene: TRBV4-2
CDR3 protein: CASSQDLLGSGGFRETQYF
CDR3 DNA: TGTGCCAGCAGCCAAGATCTGCTTGGTAGCGGGGGCTTTCGGGAGACCCAGTACTTC

D gene: TRBD1
clone size: NA
J gene: TRBJ1-3
V gene: TRBV27
CDR3 protein: CASSLWAQGARGNTIYF
CDR3 DNA: TGTGCCAGCAGTTTATGGGCACAGGGGGCGAGGGGAAACACCATATATTTT

D gene: NA
clone size: NA
J gene: TRBJ2-7
V gene: TRBV7-8
CDR3 protein: CASGKDVTYEQYF
CDR3 DNA: TGTGCCAGCGGGAAGGACGTCACCTACGAGCAGTACTTC

D gene: TRBD1
clone size: NA
J gene: TRBJ2-3
V gene: TRBV10-3
CDR3 protein: CAISLRGPFGDTQYF
CDR3 DNA: TGTGCCATCAGTTTGAGGGGGCCCTTTGGAGATACGCAGTATTTT

D gene: NA
clone size: many
J gene: TRBJ1-5
V gene: TRBV12-3/TRBV12-4
CDR3 protein: CASSRTDSNQPQHF
CDR3 DNA: TGTGCCAGCAGCCGCACAGATAGCAATCAGCCCCAGCATTTT